This T cell receptor (beta chain) was observed in a study of CXCR3-negative and CXCR3-positive naive CD8 T cells. Study-wide points: Researchers reported similar TRBV-TRBJ usage in naive CXCR3-negative and CXCR3-positive cells, though memory differed. For the naive subsets, surface CD5 was similar, and TCR strength was inferred from TRB CDR3 properties. Cryopreserved cells showed partially decreased CXCR3 expression, and most assays used fresh PBMCs.

This CDR3 spans 16 amino acids. The germline V gene has CDR1 MDHEN and CDR2 SYDVKM. With UMI labels, 5' RACE was used to prepare the TRB cDNA libraries. TCRdb reanalyzed the 5' RACE reads and collapses them to one entry per CDR3 protein, without DNA. This sample contains about 41,000 distinct CDR3 sequences. On this clonotype itself: Its antigen is unidentified.

Triplicate sorts, around 300,000 cells apiece, were made for each CD8+ T cell subset. The sample comprised memory CD8+ T cells from blood. The receptor comes from a human donor in good health. Some clones in this sample may be carry-over from other donors' samples. The chain is built from TRBV28 and TRBJ1-6. The CDR3 sequence: CASSLEGFSYNSPLHF.